Reported below is one T cell receptor (beta chain). This clonotype occurred many times. Its binding antigen is unknown. No much larger clone exists at a distance of one base, and base qualities are not known. V and J lose 3 bases and 7 bases, and a span of 15 bases separates them. CDR1 and CDR2 are read off the germline V gene as SQVTM and ANQGSEA. The CDR3 numbers 14 residues from cysteine through phenylalanine. Only CDR3 DNA remains: 42 bases, in frame from the first base. Set within a cohort of healthcare workers in London, UK, this nested case-control study involved weekly PCR testing of nasopharyngeal swabs along with blood sampling. Between 23 and 31 March 2020, the week of the UK lockdown, healthcare workers were enrolled and then followed up weekly for as long as 16 weeks. These data belong to a study of early T cells in non-severe SARS-CoV-2 infection (dated by TCRdb to 2020 to 2022). Describing the broader study: TCR sequencing used bulk RNA from unsorted whole blood, so alpha and beta chains could not be paired. What the authors observed across the whole study: Matching against VDJdb was skewed toward anti-spike CD8 responses, likely underestimated virus-specific expansions, and missed private and CD4 specificities.

Libraries were built with 5' RACE. The sequencer was a NextSeq 500. To correct for sequencing error and PCR bias, the TCR library protocol tagged individual cDNA molecules with unique molecular identifiers. Both TCR alpha and beta chains were sequenced, and tight co-correlation was observed between alpha and beta sequence abundances in each sample. In the authors' own workflow: Decombinator V4 was used to perform V gene, J gene and CDR3 annotation of TCR sequences. TCRs were defined as expanded if a significant change between any two time points was detected under a Poisson model with p below 0.0001. TCR abundances were normalised to the total number of TCRs sequenced per sample and were expressed as counts per million. TRAV1-2 paired with TRAJ12, TRAJ20 or TRAJ33 defined MAIT TCRs, while TRAV10 paired with TRAJ18 defined iNKT TCRs. VDJdb, accessed 1 November 2021, was searched for CMV, EBV and SARS-CoV-2 annotated TCRs, excluding TCRs annotated for multiple antigens. Clones were called with MiXCR by TCRdb after fastp trimmed the public reads at Q25, and only in-frame beta chains were retained. All rows with the same CDR3 protein become a single entry with the most common DNA and genes. Clone size and V and J calls follow TCRdb, not the original study. Within this sample are more than 55,000 distinct CDR3 sequences, with less than 15% of them counted one time only. The ten largest clones add up to approximately 8.5% of the sample.

The receptor was derived from an adult who was a healthcare worker with PCR-confirmed SARS-CoV-2 infection or an uninfected control (not recorded which). The chain is made from TRBV29-1 and TRBJ1-4; matching of 5 bases hints at TRBD1 as the D gene. The sequencing here drew on whole blood, taken at baseline. The DNA sequence reads TGCAGCGTTGATGGTCCCGGGACGGGTGAAAAACTGTTTTTT. Its translation reads: CSVDGPGTGEKLFF.